Listed below are T cell receptor beta chains from one sample, sequenced in a study of T cells in Graves' hyperthyroidism and ophthalmopathy. TCRdb reanalysed the multiplex PCR reads using MiXCR and keeps one entry per CDR3 protein. The table has approximately 400,000 distinct CDR3 sequences, about 15% seen once. Sequenced: blood. Receptors were obtained from a woman under 30 with Graves' hyperthyroidism that later progressed to Graves' ophthalmopathy. Both conserved end residues are part of each CDR3. Each record gives: D gene, J gene, V gene, clone size, CDR3 protein, CDR3 DNA. The D gene is left open where the match is weak. Not all rows give a size; the values are once, few, many and, for expanded clones, a class.

NA TRBJ2-5 TRBV28 many CASSPDVGQETQYF TGTGCCAGCAGTCCGGACGTGGGACAAGAGACCCAGTACTTC
NA TRBJ1-1 TRBV6-1 few CASRPRGHTEAFF TGTGCCAGCAGGCCAAGGGGACACACTGAAGCTTTCTTT
TRBD1 TRBJ1-6 TRBV6-2/TRBV6-3 NA CASSHRDRASSPLHF TGTGCCAGCAGCCACCGGGACAGGGCGAGTTCACCCCTCCACTTT
NA TRBJ1-1 TRBV6-1 many CATRTALNTEAFF TGTGCCACCCGGACGGCTTTGAACACTGAAGCTTTCTTT
NA TRBJ2-2 TRBV4-1 NA CASSKPPAFTGELFF TGCGCCAGCAGCAAACCTCCCGCATTCACCGGGGAGCTGTTTTTT
NA TRBJ2-2 TRBV30 many CAWGDRRYTGELFF TGTGCCTGGGGAGACAGGCGATACACCGGGGAGCTGTTTTTT
NA TRBJ2-3 TRBV6-1 many CASSWMSSSTDTQYF TGTGCCAGCAGTTGGATGTCTTCTAGCACAGATACGCAGTATTTT
NA TRBJ2-3 TRBV6-1 many CASTLVQTDTQYF TGTGCCAGCACACTAGTGCAGACAGATACGCAGTATTTT
NA TRBJ2-5 TRBV6-5 many CASSYSDLQETQYF TGTGCCAGCAGTTACTCGGACCTCCAAGAGACCCAGTACTTC
NA TRBJ2-7 TRBV6-1 few CASSPRGLLVGNEQYF TGTGCCAGCAGTCCGCGCGGGCTATTGGTGGGGAACGAGCAGTACTTC
TRBD1 TRBJ2-3 TRBV14 NA CASSPTGGNSDTQYF TGTGCCAGCAGCCCAACAGGGGGAAACTCAGATACGCAGTATTTT
NA TRBJ2-7 TRBV20-1 few CSARDRVLASCEQYF TGCAGTGCTAGAGATCGAGTTTTAGCGTCCTGCGAGCAGTACTTC
TRBD2 TRBJ2-6 TRBV4-1 NA CASSQAGLAGSGANVLTF TGCGCCAGCAGCCAGGCCGGACTAGCGGGATCTGGGGCCAACGTCCTGACTTTC
NA TRBJ2-5 TRBV7-9 NA CASSTTTGTKYF TGTGCCAGCAGCACAACTACCGGGACGAAGTACTTC
TRBD1 TRBJ2-5 TRBV6-1 many CASSESRTGGRMYQETQYF TGTGCCAGCAGTGAATCCCGGACAGGGGGTCGTATGTACCAAGAGACCCAGTACTTC
NA TRBJ1-4 TRBV27 NA CASSLSAQGEKLFF TGTGCCAGCAGTTTATCGGCACAGGGTGAAAAACTGTTTTTT
NA TRBJ1-5 TRBV19 NA CASSETGNGNQPQHF TGTGCCAGTAGTGAGACAGGTAATGGCAATCAGCCCCAGCATTTT
NA TRBJ2-5 TRBV2 many CASRPGQLQETQYF TGTGCCAGCAGACCGGGACAACTCCAAGAGACCCAGTACTTC
NA TRBJ1-3 TRBV20-1 NA CSASPDSAGNTIYF TGCAGTGCTAGCCCTGACAGCGCCGGAAACACCATATATTTT
TRBD1 TRBJ2-1 TRBV6-1 many CASSEAVDREGNEQFF TGTGCCAGCAGTGAAGCGGTAGACAGGGAAGGGAATGAGCAGTTCTTC
TRBD1 TRBJ2-2 TRBV3-1 few CASSPMTGGTGELFF TGTGCCAGCAGCCCAATGACAGGGGGCACCGGGGAGCTGTTTTTT
TRBD1 TRBJ2-7 TRBV6-5 many CASSYGPGTGRDEQYF TGTGCCAGCAGTTACGGACCCGGGACAGGGAGGGACGAGCAGTACTTC
TRBD2 TRBJ2-2 TRBV12-3/TRBV12-4 many CASSLATSGRPTGELFF TGTGCCAGCAGTTTAGCGACTAGCGGGAGGCCCACCGGGGAGCTGTTTTTT
TRBD2 TRBJ2-7 TRBV5-4 NA CASSGKGQERLAGSYEQYF TGTGCCAGCAGCGGTAAAGGTCAAGAAAGACTAGCGGGGTCCTACGAGCAGTACTTC
TRBD2 TRBJ2-1 TRBV27 few CASSPPAGVTSRLNEQFF TGTGCCAGCAGTCCGCCGGCGGGGGTGACTAGCAGGCTCAATGAGCAGTTCTTC
NA TRBJ1-2 TRBV5-5 NA CASSLDPSAELYGYTF TGTGCCAGCAGCTTGGATCCGTCAGCTGAACTATATGGCTACACCTTC
NA TRBJ2-7 TRBV27 many CASSSTGFRGYEQYF TGTGCCAGCAGTTCCACAGGGTTCCGCGGGTACGAGCAGTACTTC
NA TRBJ2-1 TRBV6-2/TRBV6-3 many CASSYSPGTLNDRGEQFF TGTGCCAGCAGTTACTCTCCCGGTACTCTCAATGACCGAGGCGAGCAGTTCTTC
NA TRBJ2-3 TRBV9 many CASSKRQDPTDTQYF TGTGCCAGCAGCAAAAGACAGGATCCGACAGATACGCAGTATTTT